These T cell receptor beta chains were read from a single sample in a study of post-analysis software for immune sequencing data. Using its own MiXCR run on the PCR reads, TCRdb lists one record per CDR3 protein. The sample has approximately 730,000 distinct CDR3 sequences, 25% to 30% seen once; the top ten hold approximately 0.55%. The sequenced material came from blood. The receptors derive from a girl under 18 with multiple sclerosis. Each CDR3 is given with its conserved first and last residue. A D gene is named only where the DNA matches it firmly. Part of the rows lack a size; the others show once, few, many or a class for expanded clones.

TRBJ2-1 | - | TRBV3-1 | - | TGTGCCAGCAGCCAAGCGGACGCCTTGTCGGGGAGATACAATGAGCAGTTCTTC | CASSQADALSGRYNEQFF
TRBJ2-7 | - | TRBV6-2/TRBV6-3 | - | TGTGCCAGCAGTTACAGAGGGTACGATTCCTACGAGCAGTACTTC | CASSYRGYDSYEQYF
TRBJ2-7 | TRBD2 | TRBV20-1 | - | TGCAGTGCTCTCGGACTAGCGGGAGGTAAAGGGGACTACGAGCAGTACTTC | CSALGLAGGKGDYEQYF
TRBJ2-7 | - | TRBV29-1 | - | TGCAGCGTTGAAGATCGGCAGTCCAGCTCCTACGAGCGGTACTTC | CSVEDRQSSSYERYF
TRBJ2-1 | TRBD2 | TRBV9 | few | TGTGCCAGCAGCCCAGCCGGGACTAGTCATGAGCAGTTCTTC | CASSPAGTSHEQFF
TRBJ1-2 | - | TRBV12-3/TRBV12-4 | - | TGTGCCAGCACCCCGTCGGGCAGGGGTAACTATGGCTACACCTTC | CASTPSGRGNYGYTF
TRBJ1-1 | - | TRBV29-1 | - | TGCAGCGTCAGGGGACGGGTGGACACTGAAGCTTTCTTT | CSVRGRVDTEAFF
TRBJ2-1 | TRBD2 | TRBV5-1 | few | TGCGCCAGCAGGGAGGGACTAGCGGCCAACAATGAGCAGTTCTTC | CASREGLAANNEQFF
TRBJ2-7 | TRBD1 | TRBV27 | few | TGTGCCAGCAGTCCCTACCGCTATCGACAGGGGGCGGACGAGCAGTACTTC | CASSPYRYRQGADEQYF
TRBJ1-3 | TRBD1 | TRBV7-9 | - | TGTGCCAGCAGCGAGACCGGGACAGAGTTCTCTGGAAACACCATATATTTT | CASSETGTEFSGNTIYF
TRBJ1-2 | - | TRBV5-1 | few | TGCGCCAGCAGCTTGGAGGGTCGGGACTATGGCTACACCTTC | CASSLEGRDYGYTF
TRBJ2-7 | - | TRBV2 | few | TGTGCCAGCAGTGAAGCGAAAGAGACCTACGAGCAGTACTTC | CASSEAKETYEQYF
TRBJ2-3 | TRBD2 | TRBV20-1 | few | TGCAGTGCCCCACTAGCGGGTAGAGATACGCAGTATTTT | CSAPLAGRDTQYF
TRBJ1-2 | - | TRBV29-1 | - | TGCAGCGCCCTGGGACACCTAAACTATGGCTACACCTTC | CSALGHLNYGYTF
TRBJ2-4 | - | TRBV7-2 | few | TGTGCCAGCAGCGTACAGGGAGGAGCCAAAAACATTCAGTACTTC | CASSVQGGAKNIQYF
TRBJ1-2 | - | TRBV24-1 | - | TGTGCCACCAGTGAACATAGCGACAGAAACTATGGCTACACCTTC | CATSEHSDRNYGYTF
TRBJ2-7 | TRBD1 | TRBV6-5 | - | TGTGCCAGCAGTTACGGGACAGGGGCCGAGCAGTACTTC | CASSYGTGAEQYF
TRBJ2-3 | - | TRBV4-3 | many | TGCGCCAGCAGCCATAGTTTGGCTGGCACAGATACGCAGTATTTT | CASSHSLAGTDTQYF
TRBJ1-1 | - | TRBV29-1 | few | TGCAGCGTTGTTTTGAACACTGAAGCTTTCTTT | CSVVLNTEAFF
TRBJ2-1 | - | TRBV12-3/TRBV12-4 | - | TGTGCCAACAGAGGACACCCCTCGACCTACAATGAGCAGTTCTTC | CANRGHPSTYNEQFF
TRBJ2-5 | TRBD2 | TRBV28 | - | TGTGCCGGCAGTCAAGCTAAGCGGGGCCTCCAAGAGACCCAGTACTTC | CAGSQAKRGLQETQYF
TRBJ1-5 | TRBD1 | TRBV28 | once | TGTGCCAGCAGTCCCCTAGGACAGGGCGTTCAGCCCCAGCATTTT | CASSPLGQGVQPQHF
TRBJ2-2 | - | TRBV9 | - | TGTGCCAGCAGCCCCAGGACCGGGGAGCTGTTTTTT | CASSPRTGELFF
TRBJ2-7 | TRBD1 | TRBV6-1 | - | TGTGCCAGCAGACAACACAGGGGAGCCCACGAGCAGTACTTC | CASRQHRGAHEQYF
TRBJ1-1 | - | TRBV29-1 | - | TGCAGCGTTAGTAACACTGAAGCTTTCTTT | CSVSNTEAFF
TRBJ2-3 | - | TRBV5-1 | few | TGCGCCAGCACCCTCCAGGGAAGGGGCACAGATACGCAGTATTTT | CASTLQGRGTDTQYF
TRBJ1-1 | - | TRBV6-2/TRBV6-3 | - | TGTGCCAGCAGTGCTCTAACTGAAGCTTTCTTT | CASSALTEAFF
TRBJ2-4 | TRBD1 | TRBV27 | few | TGTGCCAGCAGTCTCACGGGACAGGGGCTAAACATTCAGTACTTC | CASSLTGQGLNIQYF
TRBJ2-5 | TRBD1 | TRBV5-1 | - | TGCGCCAGCAGCATCGTCGGGACAGAAGAGACCCAGTACTTC | CASSIVGTEETQYF
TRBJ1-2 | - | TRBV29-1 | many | TGCAGCGTTCCAAGGGGCCAGAAATATGGCTACACCTTC | CSVPRGQKYGYTF
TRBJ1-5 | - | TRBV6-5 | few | TGTGCCAGCAGTCCCCACAAGGGACTTTACAATCAGCCCCAGCATTTT | CASSPHKGLYNQPQHF